This TCR beta chain emerged from a study of neurological immune-mediated disorders. Study-level findings and limits: Across subjects, no CDR3 amino acid sequence appeared in expanded clones of more than one subject, a finding that suggested private repertoires in all groups. Multiple sclerosis was found to have the least TCR clonal expansion, below healthy controls, and HTLV-1-associated myelopathy the most.

V shed 4 bases and J 4 bases; nucleotides not matched to a gene: 4. Per the germline V gene, CDR1 is SGHRS and CDR2 is YFSETQ. The CDR3 sequence is 14 residues long. The authors produced cDNA by 5'RACE using 10-nucleotide random UMIs. TCRdb re-derived calls from the 5' RACE reads in MiXCR, one entry per CDR3 protein. The sample holds about 50,000 distinct CDR3 sequences, 7% to 10% seen once. As to time point: longitudinal time-point 3. Unsorted libraries were derived from 2 million PBMCs stored at -80 C. The table lists this clonotype with many counts. Its specificity is unknown. The source of this sequence is a woman between 40 and 55 years old in good health. The chain employs TRBV5-1 and TRBJ2-1, with 8 bases aligning to TRBD2. Sequencing was done on a sample of PBMCs. In nucleotides, the CDR3 is TGCGCCAGCAGCCACGGGACTAGTTACAATGAGCAGTTCTTC. Protein product: CASSHGTSYNEQFF.